The following is a T cell receptor beta chain sequence with its context. These data belong to a study of T-cell memory formation after mild COVID-19. TCRdb used MiXCR to reprocess the 5' RACE reads, holding one entry per CDR3 protein. The sample contains 200,000 to 300,000 distinct CDR3 sequences, roughly a sixth of which appear only once. Sequenced material: PBMCs or a T cell subset sorted from them (not recorded which). The sequence derives from a man between 18 and 35 years old who had mild COVID-19 (a few samples of this study predate the infection). Cell type and time point are not known.

DNA for the CDR3: TGTGCCACCGCTGATCCAAATTCACCCCTCCACTTT. Translation: CATADPNSPLHF. The rearrangement uses TRBV19 and TRBJ1-6; D is ambiguous. V lost 10 bases and J 7 bases, leaving 11 bases between the germline ends. Germline assignment: CDR1 LNHDA and CDR2 SQIVND (reference sequence). The CDR3 sequence is 12 residues long.